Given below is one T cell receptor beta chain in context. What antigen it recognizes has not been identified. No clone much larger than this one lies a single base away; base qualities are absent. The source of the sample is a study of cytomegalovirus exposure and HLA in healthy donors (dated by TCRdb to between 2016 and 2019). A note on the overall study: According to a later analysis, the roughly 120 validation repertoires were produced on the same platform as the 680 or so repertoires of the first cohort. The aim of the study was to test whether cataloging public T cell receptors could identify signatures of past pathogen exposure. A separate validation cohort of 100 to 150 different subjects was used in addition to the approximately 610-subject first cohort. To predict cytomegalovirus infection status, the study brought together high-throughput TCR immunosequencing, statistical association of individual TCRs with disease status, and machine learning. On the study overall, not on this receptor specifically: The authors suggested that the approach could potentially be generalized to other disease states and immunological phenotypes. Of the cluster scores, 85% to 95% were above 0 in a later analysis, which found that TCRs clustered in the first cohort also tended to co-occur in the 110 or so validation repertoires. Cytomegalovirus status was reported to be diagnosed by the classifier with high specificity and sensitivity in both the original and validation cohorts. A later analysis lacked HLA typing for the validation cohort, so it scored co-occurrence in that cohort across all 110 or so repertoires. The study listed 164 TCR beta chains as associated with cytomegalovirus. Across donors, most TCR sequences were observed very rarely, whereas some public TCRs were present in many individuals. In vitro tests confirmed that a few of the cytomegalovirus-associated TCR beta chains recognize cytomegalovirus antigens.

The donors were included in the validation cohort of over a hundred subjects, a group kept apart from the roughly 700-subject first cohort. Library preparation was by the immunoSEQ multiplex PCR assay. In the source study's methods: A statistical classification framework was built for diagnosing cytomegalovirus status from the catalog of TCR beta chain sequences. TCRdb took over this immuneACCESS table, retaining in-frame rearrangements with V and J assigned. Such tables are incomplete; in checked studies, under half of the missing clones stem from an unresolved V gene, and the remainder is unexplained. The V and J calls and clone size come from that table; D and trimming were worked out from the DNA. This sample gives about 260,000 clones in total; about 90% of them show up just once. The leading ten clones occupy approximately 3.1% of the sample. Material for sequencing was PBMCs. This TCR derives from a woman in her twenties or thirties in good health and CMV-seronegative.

The nucleotide sequence reads TGTGCCAGCAGCTTAGGAGTAGCGGGAAGTGAGCAGTTCTTC. This gives the protein CASSLGVAGSEQFF. The receptor chain draws on TRBV7-2 and TRBJ2-1, with 8 bases aligning to TRBD2. CDR1 and CDR2, looked up from the germline V gene, are SGHTA and FQGNSA. The CDR3 contains 14 residues, cysteine and phenylalanine counted. The retained sequence is limited to the CDR3, 42 bases, with the frame set at the first base. The germline V and J ends show losses of 1 base and 9 bases respectively, and no gene match explains 5 bases of the junction.